The subject of this entry is one T cell receptor (beta chain). These data belong to a study of cytomegalovirus exposure and HLA in healthy donors. V shed 4 bases, J shed 1 base, and the junction held 8 bases outside the gene matches. Germline V gene sequence: CDR1 SGHAT, CDR2 FQNNGV. The CDR3 loop spans 16 amino acids. The PCR contained 60 Vbeta and 13 Jbeta primers. Sequenced by immunoSEQ multiplex PCR; TCRdb stores in-frame clones only, minus some. The sample consists of roughly 98,000 clones, under 85% of them appearing once. The clonotype originates from a woman aged 70-85 years in good health and CMV-seropositive. The gene calls are TRBV11-2 and TRBJ2-7, with 9 bases fitting TRBD1. Sequencing was carried out using PBMCs. The CDR3 nucleotides are TGTGCCAGCAGCTCGCTGGACAGGGGACAATCCTACGAGCAGTACTTC. Translating it yields CASSSLDRGQSYEQYF.